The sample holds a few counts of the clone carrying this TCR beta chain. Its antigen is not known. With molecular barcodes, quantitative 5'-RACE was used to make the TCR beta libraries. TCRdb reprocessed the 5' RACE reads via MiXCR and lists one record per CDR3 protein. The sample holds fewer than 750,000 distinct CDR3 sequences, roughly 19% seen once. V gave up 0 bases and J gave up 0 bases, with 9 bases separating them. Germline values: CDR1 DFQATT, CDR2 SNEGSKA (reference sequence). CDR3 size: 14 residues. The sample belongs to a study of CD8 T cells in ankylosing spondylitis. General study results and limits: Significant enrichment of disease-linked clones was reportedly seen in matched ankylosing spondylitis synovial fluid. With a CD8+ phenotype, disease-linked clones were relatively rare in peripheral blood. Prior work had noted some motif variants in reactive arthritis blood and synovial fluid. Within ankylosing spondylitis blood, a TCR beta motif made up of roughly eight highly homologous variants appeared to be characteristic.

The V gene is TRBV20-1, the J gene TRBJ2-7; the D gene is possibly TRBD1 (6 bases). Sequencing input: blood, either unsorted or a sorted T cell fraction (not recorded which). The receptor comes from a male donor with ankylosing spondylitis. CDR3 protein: CSARDRGSSYEQYF. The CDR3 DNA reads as TGCAGTGCTAGAGACAGGGGCAGCTCCTACGAGCAGTACTTC.